This TCR beta chain was profiled in a study of tumor and adjacent non-tumor tissue in lung cancer. Comments on this clonotype: The junction does not match germline at one end; this may be a read error.

Germline-derived CDR1 and CDR2 are LGHNA and YSLEER. The CDR3 has 15 amino acids. A modified ARM-PCR protocol with three rounds of nested PCR amplified TCRbeta. One entry per CDR3 protein, called by TCRdb with MiXCR from the multiplex PCR reads. The repertoire has 200,000 to 250,000 distinct CDR3 sequences, 70% to 75% of them found once; the top ten carry approximately 25%. No cell sorting was done before RNA was extracted from the tissue. The TCR was taken from a man aged 55 to 70 with non-small cell lung cancer. The V and J genes are TRBV4-3 and TRBJ1-4; TRBD1 matches 7 bases. Sequenced material: lung tumor tissue. The CDR3 protein is CTSIHRDSFNEKLFF. In DNA form, the CDR3 reads TGCACCAGCATCCACCGGGACAGTTTTAATGAAAAACTGTTTTTT.